This T cell receptor (beta chain) was recorded in a study of a mutant IDH1 vaccine in newly diagnosed glioma. Turning to the study itself: Receipt of radiotherapy, temozolomide, or both preceded the study, and most received both.

J was trimmed by 7 bases and V by 4 bases; bases with no gene match: 6. CDR1 is SGHTS, CDR2 YDEGEE, per germline. The CDR3 has 14 amino acids. Only in-frame clones appear in the TCRdb table, and some are missing; sequencing was by immunoSEQ multiplex PCR. The repertoire holds about 92,000 clones, 83% seen once, with approximately 8% in the top ten. The sample's time point: baseline, week 1 (first vaccination visit). Treatment of the sample: pre-vaccination baseline after standard-of-care therapy. The chain combines TRBV5-8 with TRBJ1-5; TRBD1 agrees at 9 bases. This receptor was identified in a woman between 50 and 59 years old with glioma. The material was PBMCs, obtained from a glioma patient treated with radiotherapy, temozolomide or both. The CDR3 here is CASSPPDRGQPQHF. Here the CDR3 DNA reads TGTGCCAGCAGCCCACCGGACAGGGGACAGCCCCAGCATTTT.